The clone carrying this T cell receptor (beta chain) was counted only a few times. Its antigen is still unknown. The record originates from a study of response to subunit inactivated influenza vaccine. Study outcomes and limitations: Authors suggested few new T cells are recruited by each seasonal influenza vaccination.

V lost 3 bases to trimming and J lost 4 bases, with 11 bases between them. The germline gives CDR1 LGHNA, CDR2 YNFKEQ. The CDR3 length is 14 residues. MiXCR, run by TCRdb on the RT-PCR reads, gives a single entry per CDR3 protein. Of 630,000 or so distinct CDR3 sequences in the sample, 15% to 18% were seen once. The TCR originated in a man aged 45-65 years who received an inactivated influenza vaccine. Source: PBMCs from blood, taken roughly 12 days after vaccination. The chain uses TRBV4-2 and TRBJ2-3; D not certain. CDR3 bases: TGTGCCAGCAGCCAGCCGACCGGAGCAGATACGCAGTATTTT. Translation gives CASSQPTGADTQYF.